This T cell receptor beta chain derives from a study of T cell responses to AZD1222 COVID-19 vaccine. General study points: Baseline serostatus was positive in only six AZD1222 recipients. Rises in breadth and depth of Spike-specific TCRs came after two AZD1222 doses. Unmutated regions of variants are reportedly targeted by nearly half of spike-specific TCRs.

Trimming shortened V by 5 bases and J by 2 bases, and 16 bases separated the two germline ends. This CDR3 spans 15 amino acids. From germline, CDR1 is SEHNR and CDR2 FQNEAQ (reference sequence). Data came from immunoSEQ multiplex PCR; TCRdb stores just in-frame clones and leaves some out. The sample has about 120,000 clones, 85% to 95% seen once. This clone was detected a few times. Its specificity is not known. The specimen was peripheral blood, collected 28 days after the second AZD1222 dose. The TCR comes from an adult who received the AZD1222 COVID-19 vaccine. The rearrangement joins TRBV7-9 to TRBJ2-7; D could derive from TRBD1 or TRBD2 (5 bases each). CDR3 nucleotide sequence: TGTGCCAGCAGCCCCAGTGGGGGTAGGACCTACGAGCAGTACTTC. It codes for CASSPSGGRTYEQYF.